A selection of T cell receptor beta chains follows, all from one sample in a study of blood T cell repertoires in COVID-19. Produced via immunoSEQ multiplex PCR; TCRdb's table is partial and in-frame only. The sample includes 250,000 to 300,000 clones, 88% of them seen just once. Sequencing was performed on peripheral blood. These receptors came from an older woman with COVID-19, enrolled during active disease. Each CDR3 is given with its conserved first and last residue. The D gene is left open where the match is weak. The listing skips clone size in some rows; elsewhere it reads once, few, many or a size class.

TRBJ2-1	NA	NA	TRBV15	CATSRERINEQFF	TGTGCCACCAGCCGGGAGCGGATCAATGAGCAGTTCTTC
TRBJ2-7	NA	NA	TRBV4-2	CASSPRQTYEQYF	TGTGCCAGCAGCCCAAGACAGACCTACGAGCAGTACTTC
TRBJ1-1	NA	TRBD1	TRBV28	CASRVDRVGTEAFF	TGTGCCAGCAGAGTCGACAGGGTTGGAACTGAAGCTTTCTTT
TRBJ1-5	NA	TRBD1	TRBV7-8	CASSLGDRGFYQPQHF	TGTGCCAGCAGCTTAGGGGACAGGGGGTTCTATCAGCCCCAGCATTTT
TRBJ2-7	NA	NA	TRBV28	CASGLNSGFEQYF	TGTGCCTCAGGACTCAACAGTGGATTCGAGCAGTACTTC
TRBJ1-6	NA	NA	TRBV5-4	CASFSGYNSPLHF	TGTGCCAGCTTCTCAGGGTATAATTCACCCCTCCACTTT
TRBJ1-5	NA	NA	TRBV5-6	CASSLNGLNSNQPQHF	TGTGCCAGCAGCTTAAACGGTCTCAATAGCAATCAGCCCCAGCATTTT
TRBJ2-7	NA	TRBD2	TRBV11-2	CASSLVSVTSGRSYEQYF	TGTGCCAGCAGCTTAGTTTCAGTTACTAGCGGGAGGAGCTACGAGCAGTACTTC
TRBJ2-2	NA	TRBD2	TRBV7-9	CASSLVGLVSGELFF	TGTGCCAGCAGCTTAGTGGGACTAGTTTCCGGGGAGCTGTTTTTT
TRBJ2-3	NA	TRBD1	TRBV11-3	CASSSSGTGGGDTQYF	TGTGCCAGCAGCTCCTCCGGGACAGGGGGGGGAGATACGCAGTATTTT
TRBJ2-1	NA	TRBD2	TRBV10-3	CAISVTGGNFIEQFF	TGTGCCATCAGTGTAACGGGAGGTAACTTTATTGAGCAGTTCTTC
TRBJ2-7	medium-sized	NA	TRBV6-5	CASSSNAGRNEQYF	TGTGCCAGCAGTTCAAACGCCGGGAGAAACGAGCAGTACTTC
TRBJ2-3	once	NA	TRBV5-1	CASSLAAGLTDTQYF	TGCGCCAGCAGCTTGGCGGCCGGACTCACAGATACGCAGTATTTT
TRBJ2-6	NA	NA	TRBV5-1	CASSAGQLSGANVLTF	TGCGCCAGCAGCGCGGGACAGCTCTCTGGGGCCAACGTCCTGACTTTC
TRBJ2-2	NA	NA	TRBV24-1	CATGQRTGELFF	TGTGCCACCGGACAGAGAACCGGGGAGCTGTTTTTT
TRBJ2-5	NA	NA	TRBV6-2/TRBV6-3	CASSRDSNQETQYF	TGTGCCAGCAGTCGGGACTCTAACCAAGAGACCCAGTACTTC
TRBJ2-1	NA	TRBD2	TRBV6-2/TRBV6-3	CASSRLLAGGINEQFF	TGTGCCAGCAGCAGGTTACTCGCGGGAGGGATAAATGAGCAGTTCTTC
TRBJ2-7	NA	TRBD2	TRBV4-2	CASSRGTSGIYEQYF	TGTGCCAGCAGCCGTGGGACTAGCGGGATCTACGAGCAGTACTTC
TRBJ2-3	NA	NA	TRBV30	CAWSVGDTQYF	TGTGCCTGGAGTGTGGGCGATACGCAGTATTTT
TRBJ2-5	NA	TRBD2	TRBV27	CASRTSGGYGTQYF	TGTGCCAGCAGGACTAGCGGGGGATATGGGACCCAGTACTTC
TRBJ2-5	once	TRBD2	TRBV30	CAWSVGSGTQETQYF	TGTGCCTGGAGTGTGGGTAGCGGGACGCAAGAGACCCAGTACTTC
TRBJ2-7	NA	TRBD1	TRBV28	CASSINRGTHEQYF	TGTGCCAGCAGCATCAACAGGGGAACCCACGAGCAGTACTTC
TRBJ2-1	NA	TRBD2	TRBV6-2/TRBV6-3	CASSTSQLAGDYNEQFF	TGTGCCAGCAGCACCTCTCAACTAGCGGGGGATTACAATGAGCAGTTCTTC
TRBJ1-2	NA	NA	TRBV6-5	CASSSPSGRAGYTF	TGTGCCAGCAGTTCGCCGTCAGGGAGGGCTGGCTACACCTTC
TRBJ1-1	NA	NA	TRBV14	CASSQAAGGTEAFF	TGTGCCAGCAGCCAAGCCGCTGGCGGCACTGAAGCTTTCTTT
TRBJ1-5	NA	NA	TRBV11-2	CASQQLRSGNHQPQHF	TGTGCCAGCCAGCAGCTTAGGTCCGGGAATCATCAGCCCCAGCATTTT
TRBJ2-1	once	TRBD2	TRBV27	CASRKMGGSFSYNEQFF	TGTGCCAGCAGAAAAATGGGAGGGTCCTTCTCCTACAATGAGCAGTTCTTC
TRBJ2-7	NA	NA	TRBV15	CATSRDGTSIYEQYF	TGTGCCACCAGCAGAGATGGTACTTCGATCTACGAGCAGTACTTC
TRBJ2-7	NA	NA	TRBV6-1	CASSEVRSGGEQYF	TGTGCCAGCAGTGAAGTTCGCTCCGGGGGCGAGCAGTACTTC
TRBJ1-2	NA	NA	TRBV6-4	CASSRNGYSDGYTF	TGTGCCAGCAGCCGCAACGGGTACTCCGACGGCTACACCTTC
TRBJ2-1	NA	NA	TRBV6-5	CASRSAVGDEQFF	TGTGCCAGCAGATCGGCGGTAGGGGATGAGCAGTTCTTC
TRBJ2-5	NA	NA	TRBV19	CASSSPIGGGETQYF	TGTGCCAGTAGTAGCCCCATTGGGGGCGGAGAGACCCAGTACTTC
TRBJ1-5	once	TRBD1	TRBV18	CASSRIGQGAGGNQPQHF	TGTGCCAGCTCAAGGATCGGACAGGGGGCAGGTGGCAATCAGCCCCAGCATTTT
TRBJ2-7	NA	NA	TRBV27	CASSLQGYEQYF	TGTGCCAGCAGTTTACAGGGCTACGAGCAGTACTTC
TRBJ2-7	few	NA	TRBV18	CASSPGETYEQYF	TGTGCCAGCTCGCCTGGGGAGACTTACGAGCAGTACTTC
TRBJ2-7	NA	TRBD2	TRBV5-6	CASSLGTSGIYEQYF	TGTGCCAGCAGCTTGGGGACTAGCGGGATCTACGAGCAGTACTTC
TRBJ2-1	NA	NA	TRBV5-3	CARSPELALRVNEQFF	TGTGCCAGAAGCCCTGAACTAGCCTTAAGGGTAAATGAGCAGTTCTTC
TRBJ1-1	NA	TRBD1	TRBV2	CASREGIWTGANTEAFF	TGTGCCAGCAGGGAAGGCATTTGGACAGGGGCGAACACTGAAGCTTTCTTT
TRBJ1-6	NA	TRBD1	TRBV7-2	CASRVTGGAGSPLHF	TGTGCCAGCAGGGTGACAGGGGGCGCCGGTTCACCCCTCCACTTT
TRBJ2-5	NA	TRBD2	TRBV6-5	CASTSGSVSETQYF	TGTGCCAGCACTAGCGGGAGTGTGTCGGAGACCCAGTACTTC